These 8 T cell receptor beta chains came from one sample sequenced in a study of blood T cells in healthy people across ages. Primed by a sample-barcoded 5' primer and a J-beta primer mix, a second PCR proceeded for 7 to 11 cycles. One entry per CDR3 protein results from TCRdb running MiXCR on the 5' RACE reads. There are fewer than 2,000,000 distinct CDR3 sequences in the sample; more than 35% occur only once, and under 25% lies in the top ten. Sequencing was done on a sample of blood. These receptors were taken from a human donor in good health.

The chain recombines TRBV4-3 with TRBJ1-2; the D is unclear. This CDR3 spans 16 amino acids. V was clipped by 0 bases and J by 0 bases, with 11 bases between them. CDR1 and CDR2 from the germline V gene are LGHNA and YSLEER. The CDR3 protein is CASSQEWRQPNYGYTF. CDR3 DNA: TGCGCCAGCAGCCAAGAATGGAGGCAACCTAACTATGGCTACACCTTC.

V gene TRBV5-1 combines with J gene TRBJ1-2, with unresolved D. Trimming left V 4 bases short and J 4 bases short, with 17 bases between. Germline V lookup: CDR1 SGHRS, CDR2 YFSETQ. The CDR3 is made up of 15 amino acids. CDR3 amino acids: CASSTLATTGYGYTF. DNA of the CDR3: TGCGCCAGCAGCACCCTGGCCACGACGGGCTATGGCTACACCTTC. Full variable domain (outside the CDR3, taken from reference TRBV5-1 and TRBJ1-2): KAGVTQTPRYLIKTRGQQVTLSCSPISGHRSVSWYQQTPGQGLQFLFEYFSETQRNKGNFPGRFSGRQFSNSRSEMNVSTLELGDSALYLCASSTLATTGYGYTFGSGTRLTVV.

This sequence joins TRBV7-9 and TRBJ1-2; D unresolved. The CDR3 length is 14 residues. Germline loops: CDR1 SEHNR, CDR2 FQNEAQ (reference sequence). V was shortened by 1 base and J by 6 bases, with 12 bases between the two germline ends. CDR3 nucleotide sequence: TGTGCCAGCAGCTTAGGAGGGATAAGGGATGGCTACACCTTC. Its protein product is CASSLGGIRDGYTF.

The chain combines TRBV5-1 with TRBJ2-7, with TRBD2 matching 15 bases. Germline trimming cut 3 bases from V and 1 base from J; bases unmatched to any gene: 5. The germline gives CDR1 SGHRS, CDR2 YFSETQ. The CDR3 extends over 17 amino acids. This chain's CDR3 is CASSWTSGGARSYEQYF. DNA for the CDR3: TGCGCCAGCAGCTGGACTAGCGGGGGGGCGCGGTCCTACGAGCAGTACTTC.

V usage is TRBV4-1 and J usage is TRBJ1-1; TRBD1 matches at 11 bases. The CDR3 is made up of 17 amino acids. Trimming at V came to 4 bases and at J to 2 bases, leaving 9 bases not matched to a gene. The germline gives CDR1 MGHRA, CDR2 YSYEKL. In nucleotides, the CDR3 is TGCGCCAGCAGCCCTCCGGGGACAGGGGGGCAAAACACTGAAGCTTTCTTT. It codes for CASSPPGTGGQNTEAFF.

The rearrangement uses TRBV29-1 and TRBJ2-7; no clear D gene. Trimming pared 5 bases from V and 5 bases from J, leaving 16 bases between. CDR1 is SQVTM and CDR2 is ANQGSEA in the germline V gene. This CDR3 contains 13 residues. This CDR3 reads CSVKGIVNHEQYF. The CDR3 region has the DNA TGCAGCGTTAAGGGAATTGTCAACCACGAGCAGTACTTC.

The chain combines TRBV4-3 with TRBJ2-1; no reliable D call. Germline CDR1 and CDR2: LGHNA and YSLEER. Trimming stripped 0 bases from V and 12 bases from J, with 15 bases between. This CDR3 has 14 amino acids. CDR3 DNA: TGCGCCAGCAGCCAAGAACAGACCCGGGTGGGGCAGTTCTTC. Protein product: CASSQEQTRVGQFF.

To note about this clonotype: Being one base from a much bigger clone, this may be a read error. The V gene is TRBV6-5, the J gene TRBJ2-1, with 8 bases aligning to TRBD1. V shed 6 bases and J 6 bases; nucleotides not matched to a gene: 7. Per germline, CDR1 MNHEY and CDR2 SVGAGI. The CDR3 length is 14 residues. CDR3 loop: CASRRQGTCNEQFF. The CDR3 DNA reads as TGTGCCAGCAGGCGACAGGGGACATGCAATGAGCAGTTCTTC.